The next 31 T cell receptor beta chains were all read from a single sample in a study of blood T cell repertoires in COVID-19 (dated by TCRdb to 2018 to 2020). Preparation of the library involved the immunoSEQ multiplex PCR assay. Not all clones reach the TCRdb copy of this immuneACCESS table, which keeps in-frame sequences only. Checked studies attribute under half of the gap to unresolved V genes and leave the rest unexplained. This sample has about 200,000 clones in its table, and around nine tenths of those were observed once. Roughly a sixth of the sample is held by the ten biggest clonotypes. Sequences were obtained from peripheral blood. The receptor source for this set is a man in his forties or fifties with COVID-19, enrolled during active disease.

The chain recombines TRBV2 with TRBJ2-3; TRBD1 might be the D (6 bases). The CDR3 runs 16 residues. CDR1 and CDR2 from the germline V gene are SNHLY and FYNNEI. V lost 7 bases and J 3 bases, leaving 20 bases between the germline ends. For the CDR3, the DNA is TGTGCCAGCATATCGAGGGGGAGTTGGTTAACAGATACGCAGTATTTT. Its protein product is CASISRGSWLTDTQYF.

The chain uses TRBV15 and TRBJ2-5; D perhaps matches TRBD2 (6 bases). Germline V CDR1 and CDR2: LNHNV, YYDKDF (reference sequence). This CDR3 has 15 amino acids. Trimming removed 3 bases at V and 1 base at J, with 12 bases between. The CDR3 is CATSRAGTAQETQYF. CDR3 coding DNA: TGTGCCACCAGCAGGGCCGGGACTGCCCAAGAGACCCAGTACTTC.

This chain uses TRBV19 with TRBJ1-1; 8 positions agree with TRBD1. The CDR3 consists of 13 residues. V lost 5 bases and J lost 3; bases outside the gene matches: 2. Germline V CDR1 and CDR2: LNHDA, SQIVND (reference sequence). CDR3 sequence: CASSAQGDTEAFF. The CDR3 DNA reads as TGTGCCAGTAGTGCACAGGGGGACACTGAAGCTTTCTTT.

This chain joins TRBV6-1 and TRBJ2-1; tentative D call: TRBD1 (5 bases). Trimming took off 1 base at V and 13 bases at J, with 11 bases between the two ends. CDR3 length: 12 residues. CDR1 is MNHNS, CDR2 SASEGT, per germline. The CDR3 region has the DNA TGTGCCAGCAGTGAAGATGGGGCCATTCAGTTCTTC. It encodes CASSEDGAIQFF.

The genes are TRBV3-1 (or the pseudogene TRBV3-2) and TRBJ2-5; weak D call: TRBD1 (6 bases). CDR1 is LGHDT and CDR2 is YNNKEL in the germline V gene (reference sequence). V lost 0 bases and J lost 4, with 15 bases in between. The CDR3 is made up of 16 amino acids. The CDR3 protein is CASSQEGQGIGETQYF. CDR3 in DNA: TGTGCCAGCAGCCAAGAGGGGCAGGGGATTGGAGAGACCCAGTACTTC.

This chain joins TRBV15 and TRBJ2-5, with 8 positions matching TRBD1. Germline V gene data show CDR1 as LNHNV and CDR2 as YYDKDF (reference sequence). The CDR3 loop spans 15 amino acids. The J segment lost 5 bases and the V segment lost 0 bases, leaving 5 bases of the junction unmatched. DNA of the CDR3: TGTGCCACCAGCAGAGATCAGGGGGCCGGGGAGACCCAGTACTTC. This codes for CATSRDQGAGETQYF. The variable domain in full, with the rest retrieved from reference TRBV15 and TRBJ2-5, is DAMVIQNPRYQVTQFGKPVTLSCSQTLNHNVMYWYQQKSSQAPKLLFHYYDKDFNNEADTPDNFQSRRPNTSFCFLDIRSPGLGDTAMYLCATSRDQGAGETQYFGPGTRLLVL.

The V and J genes are TRBV6-5 and TRBJ2-7, with TRBD1 matching over 9 bases. CDR1 and CDR2 (germline): MNHEY, SVGAGI. CDR3 length equals 15 residues. J gave up 4 bases and V 5 bases, and 9 bases lay outside the gene matches. CDR3 loop: CASSPRDRDDYEQYF. The DNA of the CDR3 is TGTGCCAGCAGTCCCCGGGACAGGGATGATTACGAGCAGTACTTC.

The chain recombines TRBV30 with TRBJ2-1; the match to TRBD1 covers 7 bases. In germline, CDR1 is GTSNPN, CDR2 SVGIG (reference sequence). CDR3 length: 14 amino acids. V shed 4 bases and J 12 bases; nucleotides not matched to a gene: 15. Here the CDR3 reads CAWTRTGQSTSQFF. The CDR3 nucleotides read TGTGCCTGGACCAGGACGGGACAGTCAACGTCGCAGTTCTTC.

This chain joins TRBV27 and TRBJ2-4; 10 bases line up with TRBD1. Germline CDR1 and CDR2: MNHEY and SMNVEV (reference sequence). This CDR3 has 16 residues. The trim removed 4 bases at V and 2 bases at J, leaving 5 bases unmatched. The CDR3 spells CASSSRQGAPKNIQYF. CDR3 sequence (DNA): TGTGCCAGCAGTTCAAGACAGGGGGCTCCCAAAAACATTCAGTACTTC.

A few counts support this clone. The V and J genes are TRBV5-1 and TRBJ2-2; weak D call: TRBD2 (6 bases). The CDR3 is 15 amino acids. Germline-derived CDR1 and CDR2 are SGHRS and YFSETQ. Trimming removed 0 bases at V and 6 bases at J, with 12 bases between. Written as DNA, the CDR3 is TGCGCCAGCAGCTTGGACGGGAGAGGTGCCGGGGAGCTGTTTTTT. This gives the protein CASSLDGRGAGELFF.

The table lists this clone with a count of one. The CDR3 DNA follows: TGTGCCAGCAGCTTGGACCAGAAAGAGACCCAGTACTTC. Protein sequence: CASSLDQKETQYF. V is TRBV5-4 and J is TRBJ2-5; D unresolved. This CDR3 spans 13 amino acids. Between the trimmed V and J ends, which lost 0 bases and 3 bases, there was a span of 6 bases. In germline, CDR1 is SGHNT, CDR2 YYREEE (reference sequence). Full variable domain (remainder filled in from reference TRBV5-4 and TRBJ2-5): ETGVTQSPTHLIKTRGQQVTLRCSSQSGHNTVSWYQQALGQGPQFIFQYYREEENGRGNFPPRFSGLQFPNYSSELNVNALELDDSALYLCASSLDQKETQYFGPGTRLLVL.

This rearrangement joins TRBV30 to TRBJ2-7; unclear D gene. CDR1 and CDR2 (germline): GTSNPN, SVGIG (reference sequence). Deletions cut 3 bases from V and 9 bases from J, with 12 bases between. CDR3 size: 11 residues. This CDR3 is CAWSTSAMQYF. The DNA of the CDR3 is TGTGCCTGGAGCACCTCCGCGATGCAGTACTTC.

The chain uses TRBV29-1 and TRBJ1-6; 8 nucleotides line up with TRBD1. CDR3 length: 14 residues. V shed 6 bases and J 7 bases; nucleotides not matched to a gene: 8. The germline gives CDR1 SQVTM, CDR2 ANQGSEA. CDR3 sequence: CSVRQGAENSPLHF. CDR3 DNA: TGCAGCGTCCGTCAGGGGGCGGAAAATTCACCCCTCCACTTT.

The J gene is TRBJ2-3, the V gene TRBV11-2; maybe TRBD2 (6 bases). Trimming removed 0 bases from V and 0 bases from J, with 16 bases in between. Germline CDR1 is SGHAT and CDR2 is FQNNGV. The CDR3 sequence is 18 residues long. The chain's CDR3 is CASSLDLWLAASTDTQYF. CDR3 bases: TGTGCCAGCAGCTTAGATCTGTGGTTAGCGGCTAGCACAGATACGCAGTATTTT.

J is TRBJ2-1 and V is TRBV27; 10 bases are a match to TRBD2. The germline V gene has CDR1 MNHEY and CDR2 SMNVEV (reference sequence). J lost 8 bases, V lost 6 bases, and 10 bases had no gene match. There are 15 residues in the CDR3. CDR3 region: CASSPELAGTYEQFF. The CDR3 nucleotides read TGTGCCAGCAGCCCAGAACTAGCGGGAACATATGAGCAGTTCTTC.

V and J are TRBV7-9 and TRBJ1-1, with 7 bases that match TRBD1. CDR1 SEHNR and CDR2 FQNEAQ come from the germline V gene (reference sequence). The CDR3 spans 15 residues. V dropped 5 bases and J dropped 5; count of bases not matched to a gene: 11. The CDR3 coding sequence is TGTGCCAGCAGCCCAGGGGGGCGGGTAGAGACTGAAGCTTTCTTT. It translates to CASSPGGRVETEAFF.

This CDR3 reads CASRSEGDRGRAKETGANVLTF. The DNA of the CDR3 is TGCGCCAGCAGATCCGAAGGTGATAGGGGGAGGGCTAAAGAAACTGGGGCCAACGTCCTGACTTTC. The rearrangement joins TRBV23-1 to TRBJ2-6; D might be TRBD2 (7 bases). TRBV23-1 is an ORF for which the function is uncertain. The CDR3 loop spans 22 amino acids. Between the trimmed V and J ends, which lost 6 bases and 2 bases, there was a span of 32 bases.

The gene calls are TRBV19 and TRBJ2-1, with TRBD2 matching 11 bases. V lost 5 bases to trimming and J lost 2 bases; unmatched junction nucleotides: 5. CDR1 LNHDA and CDR2 SQIVND come from the germline V gene (reference sequence). This CDR3 has 16 residues. CDR3 sequence reads: CASSPLAGGPYNEQFF. CDR3 coding DNA: TGTGCCAGTAGTCCGTTAGCGGGAGGGCCCTACAATGAGCAGTTCTTC. Full variable domain (remainder filled in from reference TRBV19 and TRBJ2-1): DGGITQSPKYLFRKEGQNVTLSCEQNLNHDAMYWYRQDPGQGLRLIYYSQIVNDFQKGDIAEGYSVSREKKESFPLTVTSAQKNPTAFYLCASSPLAGGPYNEQFFGPGTRLTVL.

The CDR3 here is CASRTGTGGANEAFF. In nucleotides, the CDR3 is TGTGCCAGCAGGACCGGGACAGGGGGCGCGAATGAAGCTTTCTTT. The chain joins TRBV6-6 to TRBJ1-1; TRBD1 matches at 12 bases. V lost 6 bases to trimming and J lost 7 bases; unmatched junction nucleotides: 9. Germline loops: CDR1 MNHNY, CDR2 SVGAGI (reference sequence). The CDR3 totals 15 residues.

This chain links TRBV10-3 with TRBJ2-3; TRBD1 is a possible D gene (10 bases). V lost 9 bases and J lost 2, with 18 bases in between. This CDR3 contains 15 residues. Germline lookup yields CDR1 ENHRY and CDR2 SYGVKD. DNA for the CDR3: TGTGCCATAGCGGGGGGACAGGGGTACACAGATACGCAGTATTTT. Amino acids: CAIAGGQGYTDTQYF.

This chain links TRBV5-1 with TRBJ2-2; TRBD1 matches 8 bases. Germline V gene sequence: CDR1 SGHRS, CDR2 YFSETQ. CDR3 length: 15 residues. V trimming: 0 bases; J trimming: 3 bases; junction bases outside the gene matches: 1. The CDR3 nucleotides read TGCGCCAGCAGCTTGGTACAGGGGGACACCGGGGAGCTGTTTTTT. Translated, it gives CASSLVQGDTGELFF. Together with reference TRBV5-1 and TRBJ2-2, the CDR3 gives the full variable domain: KAGVTQTPRYLIKTRGQQVTLSCSPISGHRSVSWYQQTPGQGLQFLFEYFSETQRNKGNFPGRFSGRQFSNSRSEMNVSTLELGDSALYLCASSLVQGDTGELFFGEGSRLTVL.

This clone was counted only a few times. This chain links TRBV10-2 with TRBJ2-7, with 15 bases lining up with TRBD2. Germline lookup yields CDR1 WSHSY and CDR2 SAAADI. This CDR3 contains 17 residues. The J segment lost 5 bases and the V segment lost 9 bases, leaving 14 bases of the junction unmatched. The CDR3 region has the DNA TGCGCCAGTCGAGGCAGAACGGGACTAGCGGGAGGAAACGAGCAGTACTTC. This codes for CASRGRTGLAGGNEQYF.

V is TRBV27 and J is TRBJ1-4; weak D call: TRBD1 (5 bases). The CDR3 spans 12 residues. V was pared by 7 bases and J by 6 bases, with 9 bases between. Germline V gene sequence: CDR1 MNHEY, CDR2 SMNVEV (reference sequence). The CDR3 DNA reads TGTGCCAGCATGGGGGGGGATGAAAAACTGTTTTTT. Its protein is CASMGGDEKLFF.

In this sample, this clone turned up a few times. The rearrangement links TRBV19 to TRBJ2-1, with TRBD2 identical over 10 bases. The CDR3 is 20 amino acids. The J segment lost 1 base and the V segment lost 7 bases, leaving 19 bases of the junction unmatched. The germline V gene has CDR1 LNHDA and CDR2 SQIVND (reference sequence). CDR3 amino acids: CASTPSPLAGPQLSYNEQFF. CDR3 bases: TGTGCCAGTACCCCGTCCCCACTAGCGGGGCCACAACTTTCCTACAATGAGCAGTTCTTC.

The V and J genes are TRBV23-1 and TRBJ2-7; D remains unclear. TRBV23-1 is given ORF status, its function remaining uncertain. The V gene lost 2 bases and the J gene lost 2 bases, with 13 bases spanning the gap. This CDR3 spans 15 amino acids. CDR3 nucleotides: TGCGCCAGCAGTCAACGCGAACTGTATACCTACGAGCAGTACTTC. It specifies CASSQRELYTYEQYF.

This clone showed up many times. The chain is built from TRBV7-9 and TRBJ1-1; D is ambiguous. Germline V gene lookup returns CDR1 SEHNR and CDR2 FQNEAQ (reference sequence). V was pared by 5 bases and J by 1 base, with 11 bases between. The CDR3 extends over 14 amino acids. The CDR3 here is CASSLLTGNTEAFF. The CDR3, as DNA: TGTGCCAGCAGCCTTTTGACGGGGAACACTGAAGCTTTCTTT.

The chain recombines TRBV18 with TRBJ2-1; D is ambiguous. Trimming removed 5 bases from V and 7 bases from J, with 12 bases in between. This CDR3 contains 13 residues. CDR1 KGHSH and CDR2 LQKENI come from the germline V gene. The CDR3 here is CASSALEKNEQFF. For the CDR3, the DNA is TGTGCCAGCTCAGCCCTCGAGAAGAATGAGCAGTTCTTC.

CDR3 in DNA: TGCGCCAGCAGCTGGGGACAGGGGCAAGTATCCCCCAACACTGAAGCTTTCTTT. Its translation is CASSWGQGQVSPNTEAFF. V and J are TRBV5-1 and TRBJ1-1; 10 nucleotides agree with TRBD1. Germline V gene lookup returns CDR1 SGHRS and CDR2 YFSETQ. The length of the CDR3 is 18 residues. V lost 3 bases and J lost 2; bases outside the gene matches: 13.

The rearrangement joins TRBV18 to TRBJ1-5; D gene uncertain. Germline CDR1 and CDR2: KGHSH and LQKENI. This CDR3 is built from 13 residues. The V end was cut by 2 bases, the J end by 5 bases, with 7 bases between. The CDR3 DNA sequence: TGTGCCAGCTCACCAGGTATAGATCAGCCCCAGCATTTT. Its protein product is CASSPGIDQPQHF.

V and J are TRBV11-3 and TRBJ2-2; 12 bases are shared with TRBD2. This CDR3 is built from 18 residues. In germline, CDR1 is SGHNT, CDR2 YENEEA. V was pared by 1 base and J by 6 bases, with 9 bases of the junction left unmatched. The CDR3 DNA follows: TGTGCCAGCAGCTTAGGCAAACTAGCGGGGGGATTGTCCGGGGAGCTGTTTTTT. It is translated as CASSLGKLAGGLSGELFF.

This clone was detected only once. The chain carries TRBV3-1 (or the pseudogene TRBV3-2) and TRBJ2-1; weak D call: TRBD1 (6 bases). Trimming left V 5 bases short and J 8 bases short, with 16 bases between. Germline assignment: CDR1 LGHDT and CDR2 YNNKEL (reference sequence). CDR3 length: 14 residues. CDR3 loop: CASSSGHYLDEQFF. The CDR3, as DNA: TGTGCCAGCAGCTCGGGACACTACCTCGATGAGCAGTTCTTC.